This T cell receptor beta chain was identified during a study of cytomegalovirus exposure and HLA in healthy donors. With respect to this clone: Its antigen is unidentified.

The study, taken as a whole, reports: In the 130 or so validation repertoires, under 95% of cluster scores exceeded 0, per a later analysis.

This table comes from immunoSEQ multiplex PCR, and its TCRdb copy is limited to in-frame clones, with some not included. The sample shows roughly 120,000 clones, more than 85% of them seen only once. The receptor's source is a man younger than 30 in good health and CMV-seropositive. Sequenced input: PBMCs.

CDR3 coding DNA: TGTGCCAGCAGTGCGGCCCCCCCGAGGACCGGGGAGCTGTTTTTT. This sequence encodes CASSAAPPRTGELFF. V and J are TRBV6-1 and TRBJ2-2; D is undetermined. V dropped 4 bases and J dropped 5 bases, with 14 bases sitting between them. Per germline, CDR1 MNHNS and CDR2 SASEGT. The CDR3 totals 15 residues.